Each of the 28 T cell receptor beta chains below was sequenced from the same sample in a study of blood T cell repertoires in COVID-19. The data were produced by immunoSEQ multiplex PCR, yet TCRdb's version contains in-frame clones alone and is incomplete. The sample gives roughly 200,000 clones, about 83% of which show up once; under 4% is in the top ten. What was sequenced was PBMCs or T cells enriched from blood (not recorded which). Every receptor here comes from a woman aged 30 to 39 who had been exposed to COVID-19.

The rearrangement links TRBV4-1 to TRBJ2-7; D gene uncertain. Between the trimmed V and J ends, which lost 1 base and 2 bases, there was a span of 12 bases. The CDR3 contains 15 residues. CDR1 is MGHRA and CDR2 is YSYEKL in the germline V gene. The CDR3: CASSQVSTAPYEQYF. Here the CDR3 DNA reads TGCGCCAGCAGCCAAGTATCTACTGCCCCCTACGAGCAGTACTTC.

This rearrangement joins TRBV7-2 to TRBJ2-7, with TRBD1 matching 10 bases. The CDR3 runs to 15 residues. Trimming took 5 bases from V and 2 from J; bases not matched to a gene: 6. The V gene's germline CDR1 is SGHTA and CDR2 FQGNSA. The CDR3 loop is CASSRRGTGAYEQYF. CDR3 bases: TGTGCCAGCAGCCGGAGGGGGACAGGGGCCTACGAGCAGTACTTC.

The rearrangement joins TRBV19 to TRBJ1-6; 9 nucleotides line up with TRBD1. CDR1 is LNHDA and CDR2 is SQIVND in the germline V gene (reference sequence). The V and J ends lost 11 bases and 1 base, in that order; junction bases with no gene match: 3. The CDR3 totals 14 residues. The CDR3 DNA is TGTGCCTCACAGGGGGCATCCTATAATTCACCCCTCCACTTT. This gives the protein CASQGASYNSPLHF.

The gene calls are TRBV5-6 and TRBJ2-1; a weak D match, TRBD2 (6 bases). The V gene lost 4 bases and the J gene lost 5 bases, with 16 bases spanning the gap. This CDR3 has 15 amino acids. Germline CDR1 reads SGHDT; CDR2 reads YYEEEE. This CDR3 is CASSAFPSADNEQFF. CDR3 nucleotide sequence: TGTGCCAGCAGCGCCTTCCCTAGCGCCGACAATGAGCAGTTCTTC.

The rearrangement uses TRBV6-8 and TRBJ2-5, with 7 positions matching TRBD2. The J segment lost 4 bases and the V segment lost 4 bases, leaving 6 bases of the junction unmatched. From germline, CDR1 is MNHGY and CDR2 SAAAGT. This CDR3 has 14 residues. CDR3 bases: TGTGCCAGCAGTTGGGCCGGGGAGGGAGAGACCCAGTACTTC. Amino acids: CASSWAGEGETQYF.

V is TRBV6-6 and J is TRBJ1-3; D perhaps matches TRBD1 (6 bases). Looked up from germline, CDR1 is MNHNY and CDR2 is SVGAGI (reference sequence). Trimming took off 6 bases at V and 0 bases at J, with 12 bases between the two ends. This CDR3 region has 15 residues. CDR3 in DNA: TGTGCCAGCAGCCGGGACACTGCCTCTGGAAACACCATATATTTT. This translates into CASSRDTASGNTIYF.

The V and J genes are TRBV3-1 (or the pseudogene TRBV3-2) and TRBJ2-2; TRBD1 agrees at 12 bases. CDR1 is LGHDT, CDR2 YNNKEL, per germline (reference sequence). This CDR3 spans 16 amino acids. The ends lost 1 base at V and 6 bases at J; junction bases unmatched: 3. The CDR3 is CASSQVGQGASGELFF. The CDR3 region has the DNA TGTGCCAGCAGCCAAGTGGGACAGGGGGCGTCCGGGGAGCTGTTTTTT.

This chain links TRBV3-1 (or the pseudogene TRBV3-2) with TRBJ1-1; the D gene is possibly TRBD1 (5 bases). Trimming pared 4 bases from V and 5 bases from J, leaving 11 bases between. CDR1 is LGHDT and CDR2 is YNNKEL in the germline V gene (reference sequence). This CDR3 has 13 residues. This CDR3 is CASSRVGGTEAFF. The CDR3 DNA reads as TGTGCCAGCAGCCGAGTGGGGGGTACTGAAGCTTTCTTT.

The chain joins TRBV5-4 to TRBJ1-2; possible D gene TRBD1, 5 bases. V dropped 0 bases and J dropped 7 bases, with 10 bases sitting between them. This CDR3 comprises 13 residues. CDR1 and CDR2 from the germline V gene are SGHNT and YYREEE (reference sequence). The CDR3 loop is CASSLEGSGGYTF. The DNA for the CDR3 is TGTGCCAGCAGCTTGGAGGGGTCGGGTGGCTACACCTTC. Complete variable domain (other parts from reference TRBV5-4 and TRBJ1-2): ETGVTQSPTHLIKTRGQQVTLRCSSQSGHNTVSWYQQALGQGPQFIFQYYREEENGRGNFPPRFSGLQFPNYSSELNVNALELDDSALYLCASSLEGSGGYTFGSGTRLTVV.

The chain is built from TRBV7-6 and TRBJ1-6; no clear D gene. CDR3 length: 15 residues. V was cut by 4 bases and J by 0 bases, with 7 bases left in between. The germline V gene encodes CDR1 SGHVS and CDR2 FNYEAQ. Written as DNA, the CDR3 is TGTGCCAGCAGCTCAAGTAGCTCCTATAATTCACCCCTCCACTTT. Its protein is CASSSSSSYNSPLHF.

This chain connects TRBV9 to TRBJ2-5; 7 nucleotides agree with TRBD2. J lost 1 base, V lost 0 bases, and 3 bases had no gene match. This CDR3 region has 15 residues. Per the germline V gene, CDR1 is SGDLS and CDR2 is YYNGEE. Here the CDR3 DNA reads TGTGCCAGCAGCGTAGCGGGGGGACCCCAAGAGACCCAGTACTTC. Its protein product is CASSVAGGPQETQYF.

This clone was seen a few times. In DNA form, the CDR3 reads TGTGCCAGCAGTTACCGAACAGACAGGGCAACTAATGAAAAACTGTTTTTT. Its translation is CASSYRTDRATNEKLFF. This chain uses TRBV6-2 or TRBV6-3 with TRBJ1-4; 7 bases fit TRBD1. The V segment lost 2 bases and the J segment 0 bases; nucleotides outside the gene matches: 6. In germline, CDR1 is MNHEY, CDR2 SVGEGT. This CDR3 has 17 residues.

In its sample, this clone was seen once. The chain combines TRBV19 with TRBJ2-7, with 7 nucleotides matching TRBD1. The V gene's germline CDR1 is LNHDA and CDR2 SQIVND (reference sequence). Germline trimming cut 9 bases from V and 4 bases from J; bases unmatched to any gene: 9. CDR3 size: 13 residues. The CDR3 DNA reads TGTGCCAGCACCGGGACAGTACCTTACGAGCAGTACTTC. Residues: CASTGTVPYEQYF.

CDR3 coding DNA: TGTGCCAGTAGTATTATTTGGGCAGACGCCCAAGCTAACTATGGCTACACCTTC. Its translation: CASSIIWADAQANYGYTF. The V gene is TRBV19, the J gene TRBJ1-2, with no clear D. The ends were cut back, 3 bases at V and 0 bases at J, with 20 bases in the middle. The CDR3 loop spans 18 amino acids. The V gene's germline CDR1 is LNHDA and CDR2 SQIVND (reference sequence). The full variable domain, its missing parts supplied by reference TRBV19 and TRBJ1-2, is DGGITQSPKYLFRKEGQNVTLSCEQNLNHDAMYWYRQDPGQGLRLIYYSQIVNDFQKGDIAEGYSVSREKKESFPLTVTSAQKNPTAFYLCASSIIWADAQANYGYTFGSGTRLTVV.

The chain employs TRBV2 and TRBJ2-7; D may be TRBD1 (8 bases). V was cut by 4 bases and J by 7 bases, with 20 bases left in between. Looked up from germline, CDR1 is SNHLY and CDR2 is FYNNEI. CDR3 length: 15 amino acids. The chain's CDR3 is CASSATQGARGEQYF. The CDR3, as DNA: TGTGCCAGCAGTGCCACCCAGGGGGCGCGGGGGGAGCAGTACTTC.

As concerns this clone: This sample also contains other DNA sequences that code for the same CDR3. V and J are TRBV7-2 and TRBJ1-2; perhaps TRBD1 as D (5 bases). Germline CDR1 and CDR2: SGHTA and FQGNSA. V lost 0 bases and J 6 bases, leaving 11 bases between the germline ends. The CDR3 runs to 14 residues. CDR3 sequence (DNA): TGTGCCAGCAGCTTAGCTTCCAGGGAGGATGGCTACACCTTC. Translation: CASSLASREDGYTF.

The gene calls are TRBV27 and TRBJ2-1, with D maybe TRBD2 (6 bases). CDR1 and CDR2 from the germline V gene are MNHEY and SMNVEV (reference sequence). V was cut by 4 bases and J by 4 bases, with 14 bases left in between. The CDR3 is 15 amino acids. CDR3: CASSSPGLPYNEQFF. CDR3 DNA sequence: TGTGCCAGCAGTTCGCCGGGACTCCCATACAATGAGCAGTTCTTC.

This clone has a handful of counts. This chain uses TRBV27 with TRBJ1-2; 9 bases are shared with TRBD1. Germline lookup yields CDR1 MNHEY and CDR2 SMNVEV (reference sequence). The CDR3 totals 17 residues. V lost 3 bases, J lost 2 bases, and 10 bases stayed unmatched. Written as DNA, the CDR3 is TGTGCCAGCAGTTTGAATGGTGGAGGACAGGGGAACTATGGCTACACCTTC. It yields the protein CASSLNGGGQGNYGYTF.

The chain recombines TRBV30 with TRBJ2-7; perhaps TRBD2 as D (6 bases). V lost 5 bases and J 5 bases, leaving 10 bases between the germline ends. This CDR3 is 11 amino acids long. Germline loops: CDR1 GTSNPN, CDR2 SVGIG (reference sequence). CDR3 DNA: TGTGCCTGGGTGCGGGACCACGAGCAGTACTTC. Translating it yields CAWVRDHEQYF.

This sequence joins TRBV5-1 and TRBJ1-3; D possibly corresponds to TRBD1 (5 bases). CDR1 SGHRS and CDR2 YFSETQ come from the germline V gene. V lost 0 bases to trimming and J lost 3 bases, with 7 bases between them. This CDR3 is 14 amino acids long. CDR3 region: CASSLEGFGNTIYF. The CDR3, as DNA: TGCGCCAGCAGCTTGGAGGGGTTTGGAAACACCATATATTTT.

V gene TRBV7-9 combines with J gene TRBJ1-2, with TRBD1 matching 7 bases. Losses at the gene ends were 4 bases for V and 5 bases for J; bases not matched to a gene: 10. The CDR3 totals 15 residues. The germline V gene encodes CDR1 SEHNR and CDR2 FQNEAQ (reference sequence). DNA for the CDR3: TGTGCCAGCAGCTCACCAACAGGGGCTGGGTATGGCTACACCTTC. Protein product: CASSSPTGAGYGYTF.

The chain uses TRBV24-1 and TRBJ1-2; D remains ambiguous. The CDR3 length is 12 residues. V gave up 12 bases and J gave up 5 bases, with 15 bases separating them. Germline V CDR1 and CDR2: KGHDR, SFDVKD. The CDR3 region has the DNA TGTGCCCACCATCAGTCGAGGTATGGCTACACCTTC. Encoded protein: CAHHQSRYGYTF.

This clone appeared once. This chain connects TRBV5-1 to TRBJ2-1; D gene unclear. Looked up from germline, CDR1 is SGHRS and CDR2 is YFSETQ. The CDR3 runs to 14 residues. V lost 0 bases and J lost 6, with 10 bases in between. CDR3 DNA sequence: TGCGCCAGCAGCTTGGTAGCAGAAGTCAATGAGCAGTTCTTC. The encoded protein is CASSLVAEVNEQFF.

This chain connects TRBV5-1 to TRBJ1-1; D is possibly TRBD1 (5 bases). CDR3 length equals 13 residues. CDR1 is SGHRS and CDR2 is YFSETQ in the germline V gene. Trimming took 6 bases from V and 3 from J, leaving 12 bases between them. CDR3 region: CASTRQQDTEAFF. Here the CDR3 DNA reads TGCGCCAGCACTAGACAGCAGGACACTGAAGCTTTCTTT. Full variable domain (outside the CDR3, taken from reference TRBV5-1 and TRBJ1-1): KAGVTQTPRYLIKTRGQQVTLSCSPISGHRSVSWYQQTPGQGLQFLFEYFSETQRNKGNFPGRFSGRQFSNSRSEMNVSTLELGDSALYLCASTRQQDTEAFFGQGTRLTVV.

A single count supports this clone. The chain carries TRBV5-1 and TRBJ1-4; D remains unclear. CDR1 SGHRS and CDR2 YFSETQ come from the germline V gene. V lost 4 bases and J lost 8, with 15 bases in between. This CDR3 is built from 14 residues. CDR3 loop: CASSTELPEEKLFF. The CDR3 DNA is TGCGCCAGCAGCACGGAACTACCGGAGGAAAAACTGTTTTTT.

The chain carries TRBV6-5 and TRBJ1-2; no clear D. Deletions cut 11 bases from V and 5 bases from J, with 15 bases between. Germline CDR1 MNHEY, CDR2 SVGAGI. The CDR3 has 12 amino acids. CDR3 bases: TGTGCCTGCTGGACGGGAGCGTATGGCTACACCTTC. It specifies CACWTGAYGYTF.

V gene TRBV11-1 combines with J gene TRBJ2-5, with a weak D call TRBD2 (6 bases). This CDR3 has 15 amino acids. V lost 5 bases and J lost 6, with 19 bases in between. In germline, CDR1 is SGHAT, CDR2 FQDESV (reference sequence). The CDR3 bases are TGTGCCAGCAGCGAGCGCCTCCGCGGGAAGCAGACCCAGTACTTC. Amino acid sequence: CASSERLRGKQTQYF.

V and J are TRBV7-2 and TRBJ1-1; possible D gene TRBD1, 6 bases. CDR1 SGHTA and CDR2 FQGNSA come from the germline V gene. The CDR3 is made up of 15 amino acids. V lost 1 base to trimming and J lost 5 bases, with 14 bases between them. CDR3 bases: TGTGCCAGCAGCTTAGTTCCGGGGGGCCAAACTGAAGCTTTCTTT. Protein product: CASSLVPGGQTEAFF.